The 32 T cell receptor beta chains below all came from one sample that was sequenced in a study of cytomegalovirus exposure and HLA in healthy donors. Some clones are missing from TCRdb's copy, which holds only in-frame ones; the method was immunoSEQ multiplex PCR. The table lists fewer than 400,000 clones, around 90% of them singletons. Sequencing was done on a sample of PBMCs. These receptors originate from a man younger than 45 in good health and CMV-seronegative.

CDR3 residues: CASSIETQYF. In nucleotides, the CDR3 is TGTGCCAGCAGCATAGAGACCCAGTACTTC. The chain couples TRBV2 to TRBJ2-5, with no clear D. The germline V gene encodes CDR1 SNHLY and CDR2 FYNNEI. Trimming took off 6 bases at V and 4 bases at J, with 3 bases between the two ends. The CDR3 has 10 residues.

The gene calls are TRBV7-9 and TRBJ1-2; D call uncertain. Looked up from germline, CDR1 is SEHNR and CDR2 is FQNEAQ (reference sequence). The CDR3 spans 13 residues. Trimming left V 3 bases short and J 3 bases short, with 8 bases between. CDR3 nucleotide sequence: TGTGCCAGCAGCTTTCAGGCTGACTATGGCTACACCTTC. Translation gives CASSFQADYGYTF.

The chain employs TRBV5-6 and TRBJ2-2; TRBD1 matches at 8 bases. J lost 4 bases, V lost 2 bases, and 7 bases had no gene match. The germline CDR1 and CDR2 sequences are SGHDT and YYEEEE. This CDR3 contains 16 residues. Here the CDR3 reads CASSLARGRITGELFF. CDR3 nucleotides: TGTGCCAGCAGCTTAGCCAGGGGGCGGATCACCGGGGAGCTGTTTTTT.

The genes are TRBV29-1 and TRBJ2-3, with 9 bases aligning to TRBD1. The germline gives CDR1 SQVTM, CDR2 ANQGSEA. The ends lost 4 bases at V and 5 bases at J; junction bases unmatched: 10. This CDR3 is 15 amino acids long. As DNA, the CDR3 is TGCAGCGTTGGGGTTACAGGGGGCATAGTAGATACGCAGTATTTT. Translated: CSVGVTGGIVDTQYF.

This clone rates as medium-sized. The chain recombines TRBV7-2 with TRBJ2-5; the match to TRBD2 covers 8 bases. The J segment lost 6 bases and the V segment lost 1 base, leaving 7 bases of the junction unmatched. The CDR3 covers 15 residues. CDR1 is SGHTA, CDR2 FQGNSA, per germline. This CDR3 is CASSLGGLGDQTQYF. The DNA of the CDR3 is TGTGCCAGCAGCTTAGGGGGACTAGGGGACCAGACCCAGTACTTC.

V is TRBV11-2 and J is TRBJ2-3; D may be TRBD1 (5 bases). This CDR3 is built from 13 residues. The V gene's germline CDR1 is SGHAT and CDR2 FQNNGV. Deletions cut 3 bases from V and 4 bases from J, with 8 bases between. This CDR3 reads CASSFDRPDTQYF. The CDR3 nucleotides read TGTGCCAGCAGCTTCGACAGACCAGATACGCAGTATTTT.

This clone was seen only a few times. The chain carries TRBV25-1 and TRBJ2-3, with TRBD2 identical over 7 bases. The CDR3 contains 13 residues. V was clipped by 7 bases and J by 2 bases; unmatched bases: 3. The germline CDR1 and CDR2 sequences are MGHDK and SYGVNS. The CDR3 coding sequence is TGTGCCAGCACGGCGGGAGACACAGATACGCAGTATTTT. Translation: CASTAGDTDTQYF.

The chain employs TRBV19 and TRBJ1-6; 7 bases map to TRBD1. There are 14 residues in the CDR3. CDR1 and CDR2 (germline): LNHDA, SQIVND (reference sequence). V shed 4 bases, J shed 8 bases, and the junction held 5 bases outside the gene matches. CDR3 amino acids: CASSTGTAYSPLHF. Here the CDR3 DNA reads TGTGCCAGTAGTACCGGGACAGCCTATTCACCCCTCCACTTT. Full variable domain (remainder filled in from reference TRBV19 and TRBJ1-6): DGGITQSPKYLFRKEGQNVTLSCEQNLNHDAMYWYRQDPGQGLRLIYYSQIVNDFQKGDIAEGYSVSREKKESFPLTVTSAQKNPTAFYLCASSTGTAYSPLHFGNGTRLTVT.

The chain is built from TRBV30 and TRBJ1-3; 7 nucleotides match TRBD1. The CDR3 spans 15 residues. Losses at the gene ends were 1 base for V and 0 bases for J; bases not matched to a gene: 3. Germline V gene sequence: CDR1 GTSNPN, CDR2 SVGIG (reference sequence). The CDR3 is CAWSDGTVSGNTIYF. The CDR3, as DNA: TGTGCCTGGAGTGACGGGACAGTCTCTGGAAACACCATATATTTT. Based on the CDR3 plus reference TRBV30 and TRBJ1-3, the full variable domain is SQTIHQWPATLVQPVGSPLSLECTVEGTSNPNLYWYRQAAGRGLQLLFYSVGIGQISSEVPQNLSASRPQDRQFILSSKKLLLSDSGFYLCAWSDGTVSGNTIYFGEGSWLTVV.

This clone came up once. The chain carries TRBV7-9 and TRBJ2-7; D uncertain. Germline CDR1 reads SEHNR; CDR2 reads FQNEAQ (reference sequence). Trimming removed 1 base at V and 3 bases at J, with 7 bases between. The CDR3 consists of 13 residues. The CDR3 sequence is CASSLVHLYEQYF. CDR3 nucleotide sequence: TGTGCCAGCAGCTTAGTACATCTCTACGAGCAGTACTTC.

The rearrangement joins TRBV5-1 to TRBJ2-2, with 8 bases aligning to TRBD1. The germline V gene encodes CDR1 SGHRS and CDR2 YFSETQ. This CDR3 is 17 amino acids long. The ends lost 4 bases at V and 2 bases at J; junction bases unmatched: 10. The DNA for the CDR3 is TGCGCCAGCAGCCCGAACCCCGGGACAGGAAACACCGGGGAGCTGTTTTTT. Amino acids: CASSPNPGTGNTGELFF.

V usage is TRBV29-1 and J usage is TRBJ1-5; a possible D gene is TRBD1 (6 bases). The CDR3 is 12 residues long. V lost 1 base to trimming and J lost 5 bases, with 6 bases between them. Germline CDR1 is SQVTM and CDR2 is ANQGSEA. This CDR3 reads CSVEAGDQPQHF. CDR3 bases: TGCAGCGTTGAAGCAGGGGATCAGCCCCAGCATTTT.

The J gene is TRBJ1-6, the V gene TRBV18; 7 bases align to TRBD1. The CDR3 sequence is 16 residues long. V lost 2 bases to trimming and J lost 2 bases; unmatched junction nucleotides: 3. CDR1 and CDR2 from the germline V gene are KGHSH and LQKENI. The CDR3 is CASSPSDRAYNSPLHF. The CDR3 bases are TGTGCCAGCTCACCATCTGACAGGGCCTATAATTCACCCCTCCACTTT.

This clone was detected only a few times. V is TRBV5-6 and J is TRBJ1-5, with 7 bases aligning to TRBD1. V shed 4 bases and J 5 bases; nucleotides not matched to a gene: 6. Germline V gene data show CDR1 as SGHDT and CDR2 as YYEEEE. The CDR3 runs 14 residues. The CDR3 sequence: CASSRGTEYQPQHF. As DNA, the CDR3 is TGTGCCAGCAGCCGTGGGACAGAATATCAGCCCCAGCATTTT.

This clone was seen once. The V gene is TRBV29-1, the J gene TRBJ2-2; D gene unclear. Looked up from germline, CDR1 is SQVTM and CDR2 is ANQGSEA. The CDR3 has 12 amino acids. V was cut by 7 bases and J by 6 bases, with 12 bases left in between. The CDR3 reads CSADGLAGELFF. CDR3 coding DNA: TGCAGCGCCGACGGGTTGGCCGGGGAGCTGTTTTTT.

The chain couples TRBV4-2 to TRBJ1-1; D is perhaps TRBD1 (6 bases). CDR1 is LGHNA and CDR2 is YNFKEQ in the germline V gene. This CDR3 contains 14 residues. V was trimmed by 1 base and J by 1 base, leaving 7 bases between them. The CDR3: CASSQADRNTEAFF. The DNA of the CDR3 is TGTGCCAGCAGCCAAGCGGACAGGAACACTGAAGCTTTCTTT.

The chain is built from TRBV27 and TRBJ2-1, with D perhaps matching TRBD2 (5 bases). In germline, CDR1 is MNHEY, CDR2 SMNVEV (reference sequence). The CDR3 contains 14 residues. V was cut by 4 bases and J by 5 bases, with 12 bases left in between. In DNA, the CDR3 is TGTGCCAGCAGTTACGGGAATCTACACAATGAGCAGTTCTTC. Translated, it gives CASSYGNLHNEQFF.

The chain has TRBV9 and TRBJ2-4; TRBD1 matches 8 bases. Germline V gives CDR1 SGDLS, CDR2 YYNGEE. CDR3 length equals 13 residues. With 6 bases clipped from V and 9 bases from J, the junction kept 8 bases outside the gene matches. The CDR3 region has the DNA TGTGCCAGCAACCCCGGGACAGGAAGCATTCAGTACTTC. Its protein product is CASNPGTGSIQYF.

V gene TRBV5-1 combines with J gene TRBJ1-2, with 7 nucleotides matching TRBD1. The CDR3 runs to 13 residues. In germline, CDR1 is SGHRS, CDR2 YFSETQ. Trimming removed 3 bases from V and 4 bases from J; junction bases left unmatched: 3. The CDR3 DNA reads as TGCGCCAGCAGCTCTCGGACAGGCTATGGCTACACCTTC. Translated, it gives CASSSRTGYGYTF.

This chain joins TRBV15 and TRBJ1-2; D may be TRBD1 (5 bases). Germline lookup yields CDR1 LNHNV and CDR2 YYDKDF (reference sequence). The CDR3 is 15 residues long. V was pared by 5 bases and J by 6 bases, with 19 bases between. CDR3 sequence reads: CATSPHGRDVDGYTF. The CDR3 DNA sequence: TGTGCCACCAGCCCCCATGGCAGGGATGTGGATGGCTACACCTTC.

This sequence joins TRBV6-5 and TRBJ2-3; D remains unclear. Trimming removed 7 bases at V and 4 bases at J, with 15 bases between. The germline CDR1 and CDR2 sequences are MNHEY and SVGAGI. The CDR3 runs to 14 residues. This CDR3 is CASMSAQISDTQYF. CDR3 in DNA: TGTGCCAGCATGTCAGCACAGATCTCAGATACGCAGTATTTT.

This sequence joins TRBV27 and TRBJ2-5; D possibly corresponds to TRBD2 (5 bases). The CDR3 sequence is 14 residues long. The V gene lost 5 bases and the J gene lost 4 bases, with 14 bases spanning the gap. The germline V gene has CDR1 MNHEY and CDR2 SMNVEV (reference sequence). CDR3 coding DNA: TGTGCCAGCAGTACCCACCTCGGAGGAGAGACCCAGTACTTC. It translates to CASSTHLGGETQYF.

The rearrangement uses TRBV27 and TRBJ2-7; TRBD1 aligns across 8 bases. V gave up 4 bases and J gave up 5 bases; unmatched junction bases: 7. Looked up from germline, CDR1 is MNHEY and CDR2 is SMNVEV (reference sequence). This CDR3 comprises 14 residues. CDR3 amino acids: CASSSWTGFNEQYF. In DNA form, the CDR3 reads TGTGCCAGCAGTTCTTGGACAGGGTTTAACGAGCAGTACTTC.

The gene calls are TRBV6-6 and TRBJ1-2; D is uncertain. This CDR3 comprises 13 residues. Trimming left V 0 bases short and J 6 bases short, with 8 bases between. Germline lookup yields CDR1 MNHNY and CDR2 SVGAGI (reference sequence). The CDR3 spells CASSYSVRDGYTF. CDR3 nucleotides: TGTGCCAGCAGTTACTCGGTGCGGGATGGCTACACCTTC.

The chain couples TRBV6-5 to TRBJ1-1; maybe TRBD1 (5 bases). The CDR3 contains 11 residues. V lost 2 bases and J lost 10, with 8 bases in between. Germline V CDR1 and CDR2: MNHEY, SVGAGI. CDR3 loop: CASSYGGVAFF. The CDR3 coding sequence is TGTGCCAGCAGTTACGGGGGGGTAGCTTTCTTT.

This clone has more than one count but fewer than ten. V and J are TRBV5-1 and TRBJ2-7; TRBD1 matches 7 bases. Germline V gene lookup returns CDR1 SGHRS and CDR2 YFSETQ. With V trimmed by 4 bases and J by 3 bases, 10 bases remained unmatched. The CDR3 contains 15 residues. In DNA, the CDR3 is TGCGCCAGCAGCCCCTGGACAGGAACCCTCTACGAGCAGTACTTC. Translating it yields CASSPWTGTLYEQYF.

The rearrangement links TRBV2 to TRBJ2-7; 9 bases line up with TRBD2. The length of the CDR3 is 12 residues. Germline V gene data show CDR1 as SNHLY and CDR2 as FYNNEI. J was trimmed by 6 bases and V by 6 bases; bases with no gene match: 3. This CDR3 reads CASRGLAFEQYF. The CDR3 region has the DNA TGTGCCAGCAGGGGACTAGCATTCGAGCAGTACTTC.

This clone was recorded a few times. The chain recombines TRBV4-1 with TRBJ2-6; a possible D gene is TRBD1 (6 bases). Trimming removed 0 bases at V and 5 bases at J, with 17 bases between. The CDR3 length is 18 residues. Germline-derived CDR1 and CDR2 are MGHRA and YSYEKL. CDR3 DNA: TGCGCCAGCAGCCAAGATGTCCCCGGACAGTACAGGGCCAACGTCCTGACTTTC. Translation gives CASSQDVPGQYRANVLTF.

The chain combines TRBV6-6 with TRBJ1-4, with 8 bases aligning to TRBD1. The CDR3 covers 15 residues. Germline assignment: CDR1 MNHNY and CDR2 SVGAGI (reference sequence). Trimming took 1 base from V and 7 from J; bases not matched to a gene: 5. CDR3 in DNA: TGTGCCAGCAGTTACTACGGGACAGGTAGTGAAAAACTGTTTTTT. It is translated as CASSYYGTGSEKLFF.

This CDR3 is CASTPRQEPNYGYTF. CDR3 DNA: TGTGCCAGTACCCCGAGACAGGAGCCTAACTATGGCTACACCTTC. The V and J genes are TRBV19 and TRBJ1-2, with D tentatively TRBD1 (6 bases). The CDR3 sequence is 15 residues long. Germline V gene data show CDR1 as LNHDA and CDR2 as SQIVND (reference sequence). V was cut by 7 bases and J by 0 bases, with 15 bases left in between.

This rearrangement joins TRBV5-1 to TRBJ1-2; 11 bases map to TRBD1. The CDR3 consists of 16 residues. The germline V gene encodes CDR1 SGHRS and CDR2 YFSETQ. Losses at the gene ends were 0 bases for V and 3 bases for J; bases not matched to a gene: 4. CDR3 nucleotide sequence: TGCGCCAGCAGCTTGGGGACAGGGGGCAGGGACTATGGCTACACCTTC. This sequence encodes CASSLGTGGRDYGYTF.

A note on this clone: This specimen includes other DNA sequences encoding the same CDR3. Here the CDR3 reads CASSLRGYGYTF. CDR3 bases: TGTGCCAGCAGTTTAAGGGGGTATGGCTACACCTTC. V and J are TRBV27 and TRBJ1-2; the D gene is possibly TRBD1 (6 bases). The CDR3 extends over 12 amino acids. CDR1 MNHEY and CDR2 SMNVEV come from the germline V gene (reference sequence). The germline V and J ends were trimmed by 2 bases and 5 bases, with 6 bases remaining between them.